This T cell receptor (beta chain) is drawn from a study of cytomegalovirus exposure and HLA in healthy donors. Study findings and constraints: Analysis was performed later, and it showed HLA-associated TCR beta chains to be more clonally expanded than equally common others.

Worth noting for this clone: As yet, its antigen is unknown.

Use of 60 Vbeta and 13 Jbeta primers characterized the PCR. TCRdb's copy holds only in-frame clones and misses some; the assay was immunoSEQ multiplex PCR. This table holds about 100,000 clones, around 77% found once. Per the germline V gene, CDR1 is SGHTA and CDR2 is FQGTGA. Trimming left V 5 bases short and J 1 base short, with 13 bases between. CDR3 size: 15 residues. Sequenced: PBMCs. V and J are TRBV7-3 and TRBJ2-3; D is perhaps TRBD2 (5 bases). The TCR was taken from a male donor in good health and CMV-seronegative. The CDR3 loop is CASSPRRAGTDTQYF. As DNA, the CDR3 is TGTGCCAGCAGCCCGAGGCGGGCAGGCACAGATACGCAGTATTTT.